The 22 T cell receptor beta chains in this list originate from one sample, sequenced in a study of technical replicates of blood from four donors. Profiled with immunoSEQ multiplex PCR; TCRdb holds only in-frame clones, not every one. The repertoire includes about 80,000 clones, approximately 97% of them detected once, and 0.15% to 0.2% sits in the top ten. The sample comprised T cells isolated from PBMCs. These receptors all stem from a human donor in good health.

The rearrangement uses TRBV2 and TRBJ2-3, with 7 nucleotides matching TRBD2. The length of the CDR3 is 16 residues. Germline-derived CDR1 and CDR2 are SNHLY and FYNNEI. The V and J ends lost 3 bases and 2 bases, in that order; junction bases with no gene match: 8. This chain's CDR3 is CASSDLPSGITDTQYF. As DNA, the CDR3 is TGTGCCAGCAGTGACCTCCCAAGCGGGATCACAGATACGCAGTATTTT. The full variable domain, rest sourced from reference TRBV2 and TRBJ2-3, is EPEVTQTPSHQVTQMGQEVILRCVPISNHLYFYWYRQILGQKVEFLVSFYNNEISEKSEIFDDQFSVERPDGSNFTLKIRSTKLEDSAMYFCASSDLPSGITDTQYFGPGTRLTVL.

The chain links TRBV5-1 to TRBJ2-2; 7 bases fit TRBD1. Losses at the gene ends were 4 bases for V and 6 bases for J; bases not matched to a gene: 9. The CDR3 contains 15 residues. The germline gives CDR1 SGHRS, CDR2 YFSETQ. CDR3 sequence (DNA): TGCGCCAGCAGCGGGGCCAACAGGGGTGCCGGGGAGCTGTTTTTT. Translated, it gives CASSGANRGAGELFF.

The chain is built from TRBV7-8 and TRBJ1-5; 8 bases align to TRBD1. The CDR3 has 15 amino acids. Looked up from germline, CDR1 is SGHVS and CDR2 is FQNEAQ. The V gene end was trimmed by 5 bases and the J gene end by 11 bases; junction bases not matched to a gene: 14. The CDR3 nucleotides read TGTGCCAGCAGCATCGGACAGGGCGAACGCCTGGCCCAGCATTTT. Translation gives CASSIGQGERLAQHF.

This chain joins TRBV28 and TRBJ1-5; 10 nucleotides align to TRBD1. The CDR3 length is 18 residues. Germline lookup yields CDR1 MDHEN and CDR2 SYDVKM. V lost 5 bases and J lost 2; bases outside the gene matches: 12. CDR3 sequence (DNA): TGTGCCAGCAGTACAACCGGGACAGGGGTATTGGGCAATCAGCCCCAGCATTTT. Translated: CASSTTGTGVLGNQPQHF.

The sample holds one count of this clone. This rearrangement joins TRBV5-6 to TRBJ1-3, with D possibly matching TRBD1 (5 bases). V was shortened by 1 base and J by 0 bases, with 11 bases between the two germline ends. The CDR3 extends over 16 amino acids. The germline gives CDR1 SGHDT, CDR2 YYEEEE. This CDR3 is CASSLIWGISGNTIYF. CDR3 DNA: TGTGCCAGCAGCTTGATCTGGGGCATCTCTGGAAACACCATATATTTT.

The chain has TRBV10-1 and TRBJ2-7; TRBD2 aligns across 12 bases. Per the germline V gene, CDR1 is WNHNN and CDR2 is SYGVQD (reference sequence). CDR3 length equals 16 residues. V trimming: 4 bases; J trimming: 0 bases; junction bases outside the gene matches: 4. Here the CDR3 reads CASSVGLAGTSYEQYF. The CDR3 region has the DNA TGCGCCAGCAGTGTGGGACTAGCGGGCACCTCCTACGAGCAGTACTTC.

The chain links TRBV19 to TRBJ1-1; no reliable D call. This CDR3 contains 13 residues. From germline, CDR1 is LNHDA and CDR2 SQIVND (reference sequence). V was trimmed by 0 bases and J by 10 bases, leaving 12 bases between them. The CDR3 spells CASSIDSGVSAFF. The DNA for the CDR3 is TGTGCCAGTAGTATAGATAGCGGGGTATCAGCTTTCTTT.

This chain's CDR3 is CASSLGLSLDTQYF. The CDR3 DNA reads TGTGCCAGCAGCTTGGGACTAAGCTTAGATACGCAGTATTTT. V and J are TRBV5-4 and TRBJ2-3, with D maybe TRBD2 (5 bases). Trimming pared 0 bases from V and 5 bases from J, leaving 10 bases between. CDR1 SGHNT and CDR2 YYREEE come from the germline V gene (reference sequence). The CDR3 contains 14 residues.

This rearrangement joins TRBV29-1 to TRBJ2-1, with D possibly TRBD1 on 7 matching bases. Trimming left V 5 bases short and J 2 bases short, with 10 bases between. Germline CDR1 reads SQVTM; CDR2 reads ANQGSEA. The CDR3 consists of 13 residues. For the CDR3, the DNA is TGCAGCGTTCAGGGGGGAACCTACAATGAGCAGTTCTTC. Translation: CSVQGGTYNEQFF.

The chain has TRBV6-1 and TRBJ1-4; 8 nucleotides agree with TRBD1. The CDR3 has 16 residues. V lost 4 bases, J lost 6 bases, and 10 bases stayed unmatched. CDR1 is MNHNS and CDR2 is SASEGT in the germline V gene. The CDR3 DNA is TGTGCCAGCAGTGTCACAGGGGGAAGGGGTGATGAAAAACTGTTTTTT. Amino acids: CASSVTGGRGDEKLFF.

V usage is TRBV4-1 and J usage is TRBJ1-1; perhaps TRBD1 as D (6 bases). Germline V gene sequence: CDR1 MGHRA, CDR2 YSYEKL. V was cut by 0 bases and J by 1 base, with 9 bases left in between. The CDR3 sequence is 15 residues long. The CDR3 loop reads CASSQDTGTNTEAFF. DNA for the CDR3: TGCGCCAGCAGCCAAGATACAGGGACGAACACTGAAGCTTTCTTT.

The V call is TRBV6-5, the J call TRBJ2-5, with D possibly matching TRBD2 (6 bases). Germline CDR1 and CDR2: MNHEY and SVGAGI. The V end was cut by 6 bases, the J end by 1 base, with 9 bases between. The CDR3 consists of 13 residues. The CDR3 DNA follows: TGTGCCAGCAGAGAGACTAGCCAAGAGACCCAGTACTTC. Encoded protein: CASRETSQETQYF.

The chain joins TRBV6-5 to TRBJ2-7, with a possible D match to TRBD1 (6 bases). Between the trimmed V and J ends, which lost 4 bases and 3 bases, there was a span of 7 bases. The V gene's germline CDR1 is MNHEY and CDR2 SVGAGI. The CDR3 totals 12 residues. The CDR3 DNA is TGTGCCAGCAGTTTGGACAGCTACGAGCAGTACTTC. Its translation is CASSLDSYEQYF.

The chain uses TRBV7-5 and TRBJ2-2; the table's D call TRBD1 went unverified against the DNA. TRBV7-5 counts as a pseudogene. The CDR3 totals 19 residues. The CDR3 region has the DNA TGTGTCAGAAGCATGACAGGGGCCACGACCAATTTGAACACCGGGGAGCTGTTTTTT. As protein: CVRSMTGATTNLNTGELFF.

This clone has just one count. The gene calls are TRBV4-1 and TRBJ1-2, with 7 nucleotides matching TRBD1. J was trimmed by 4 bases and V by 6 bases; bases with no gene match: 8. From germline, CDR1 is MGHRA and CDR2 YSYEKL. The CDR3 covers 14 residues. The CDR3 bases are TGCGCCAGCAGACCGACAGGGAACCCCTATGGCTACACCTTC. Residues: CASRPTGNPYGYTF.

This chain links TRBV12-5 with TRBJ2-7, with D unresolved. The length of the CDR3 is 14 residues. The germline CDR1 and CDR2 sequences are LGHNT and FRNRAP. The V end lost 0 bases, the J end lost 5 bases, and 11 bases lay between the germline ends. CDR3 DNA: TGTGCTAGTGGTTTGGTACTGGGCAACAACGAGCAGTACTTC. It is translated as CASGLVLGNNEQYF. The variable domain in full, completed from reference TRBV12-5 and TRBJ2-7, reads DARVTQTPRHKVTEMGQEVTMRCQPILGHNTVFWYRQTMMQGLELLAYFRNRAPLDDSGMPKDRFSAEMPDATLATLKIQPSEPRDSAVYFCASGLVLGNNEQYFGPGTRLTVT.

Concerning this clone itself: At one end, the junction sequence differs from germline, possibly due to a read error. This CDR3 is CASSFLVAAGVYEQHF. The CDR3 DNA reads TGTGCCAGCAGCTTTTTAGTCGCCGCGGGGGTTTACGAGCAGCACTTC. V and J are TRBV5-6 and TRBJ2-7, with 7 bases identical to TRBD2. The CDR3 has 16 amino acids. Germline CDR1 SGHDT, CDR2 YYEEEE.

V usage is TRBV6-5 and J usage is TRBJ2-4; maybe TRBD2 (6 bases). Trimming took 4 bases from V and 13 from J, leaving 11 bases between them. This CDR3 spans 11 amino acids. The germline V gene encodes CDR1 MNHEY and CDR2 SVGAGI. CDR3 nucleotides: TGTGCCAGCAGTTTAGGAGGGAAACAGTACTTC. Translation: CASSLGGKQYF.

The chain combines TRBV7-8 with TRBJ2-7, with TRBD2 identical over 10 bases. This CDR3 is built from 15 residues. J lost 2 bases, V lost 3 bases, and 4 bases had no gene match. In germline, CDR1 is SGHVS, CDR2 FQNEAQ. The CDR3 here is CASSFSLAGAYEQYF. In nucleotides, the CDR3 is TGTGCCAGCAGCTTCAGCCTAGCGGGAGCCTACGAGCAGTACTTC.

The chain has TRBV2 and TRBJ1-4; 9 bases fit TRBD1. With 3 bases clipped from V and 8 bases from J, the junction kept 7 bases outside the gene matches. Germline CDR1 SNHLY, CDR2 FYNNEI. The CDR3 runs to 15 residues. The CDR3 DNA follows: TGTGCCAGCAGTGATATGGGACAGGGAGGCGAAAAACTGTTTTTT. Protein sequence: CASSDMGQGGEKLFF.

The chain combines TRBV6-1 with TRBJ2-7; tentatively, D is TRBD2 (6 bases). Germline V gives CDR1 MNHNS, CDR2 SASEGT. The CDR3 totals 12 residues. V was cut by 6 bases and J by 8 bases, with 14 bases left in between. This CDR3 is CASRTGTLKQYF. DNA of the CDR3: TGTGCCAGCAGAACCGGGACTCTAAAGCAGTACTTC.

This chain links TRBV19 with TRBJ2-2, with TRBD2 matching 7 bases. In germline, CDR1 is LNHDA, CDR2 SQIVND (reference sequence). Losses at the gene ends were 10 bases for V and 6 bases for J; bases not matched to a gene: 11. This CDR3 contains 14 residues. The DNA for the CDR3 is TGTGCCACCAGCTGGGCAGGGAGGGCCGGGGAGCTGTTTTTT. Amino acid sequence: CATSWAGRAGELFF.